This passage covers 14 T cell receptor beta chains from one sample sequenced in a study of T cells after yellow fever vaccination. TCRdb ran MiXCR on the 5' RACE reads and lists one entry per CDR3 protein. The data show about 430,000 distinct CDR3 sequences, with around 19% seen just once and over 15% held by the top ten. Sequences were derived from PBMCs, sampled before the yellow fever booster vaccination. Receptor source: a young man who received the YFV17D yellow fever vaccine.

The rearrangement uses TRBV7-9 and TRBJ2-2, with a tentative D call TRBD1 (6 bases). From germline, CDR1 is SEHNR and CDR2 FQNEAQ (reference sequence). The CDR3 is made up of 14 amino acids. V was pared by 5 bases and J by 5 bases, with 12 bases between. The CDR3 spells CASSEQGPTGELFF. Here the CDR3 DNA reads TGTGCCAGCAGCGAACAGGGTCCAACCGGGGAGCTGTTTTTT.

V gene TRBV7-3 combines with J gene TRBJ2-7; D is perhaps TRBD2 (6 bases). In germline, CDR1 is SGHTA, CDR2 FQGTGA. The V end lost 2 bases, the J end lost 3 bases, and 11 bases lay between the germline ends. There are 14 residues in the CDR3. The CDR3 region has the DNA TGTGCCAGCAGCTTAGGGGGGAATGGCTACGAGCAGTACTTC. Its translation: CASSLGGNGYEQYF.

This clonotype was counted between two and nine times. This chain joins TRBV4-2 and TRBJ2-1; no definite D call. Germline CDR1 is LGHNA and CDR2 is YNFKEQ. V gave up 0 bases and J gave up 2 bases, with 11 bases separating them. The CDR3 is 16 amino acids. CDR3 sequence (DNA): TGTGCCAGCAGCCAAGAAGGCTACCCGGCCTACAATGAGCAGTTCTTC. Amino acid sequence: CASSQEGYPAYNEQFF.

The chain couples TRBV7-2 to TRBJ2-1; D call uncertain. The length of the CDR3 is 13 residues. Germline CDR1 is SGHTA and CDR2 is FQGNSA. The V and J ends lost 5 bases and 6 bases respectively, with 11 bases between them. In DNA, the CDR3 is TGTGCCAGCAGCGCCCACCAAGCCAATGAGCAGTTCTTC. This sequence encodes CASSAHQANEQFF. Supplemented by reference TRBV7-2 and TRBJ2-1, the full variable domain reads GAGVSQSPSNKVTEKGKDVELRCDPISGHTALYWYRQSLGQGLEFLIYFQGNSAPDKSGLPSDRFSAERTGGSVSTLTIQRTQQEDSAVYLCASSAHQANEQFFGPGTRLTVL.

The rearrangement joins TRBV24-1 to TRBJ1-2; D perhaps matches TRBD1 (5 bases). Germline values: CDR1 KGHDR, CDR2 SFDVKD. The CDR3 runs to 13 residues. The germline V and J ends were trimmed by 5 bases and 3 bases, with 9 bases remaining between them. CDR3 region: CATSGGRYYGYTF. The CDR3 nucleotides read TGTGCCACCAGTGGGGGCAGGTACTATGGCTACACCTTC.

The V and J genes are TRBV24-1 and TRBJ2-3, with D perhaps TRBD2 (6 bases). Germline CDR1 reads KGHDR; CDR2 reads SFDVKD. Trimming pared 4 bases from V and 6 bases from J, leaving 10 bases between. The CDR3 covers 13 residues. CDR3 sequence: CATSDSGDDTQYF. The CDR3 DNA reads TGTGCCACCAGTGACTCGGGGGATGATACGCAGTATTTT.

V usage is TRBV9 and J usage is TRBJ1-1; D ambiguous. CDR3 length equals 13 residues. The V and J ends lost 2 bases and 3 bases respectively, with 8 bases between them. Germline lookup yields CDR1 SGDLS and CDR2 YYNGEE. DNA of the CDR3: TGTGCCAGCAGCGTTAGCTTTCACACTGAAGCTTTCTTT. Protein: CASSVSFHTEAFF. Variable domain in full (rest from reference TRBV9 and TRBJ1-1): DSGVTQTPKHLITATGQRVTLRCSPRSGDLSVYWYQQSLDQGLQFLIQYYNGEERAKGNILERFSAQQFPDLHSELNLSSLELGDSALYFCASSVSFHTEAFFGQGTRLTVV.

J is TRBJ2-6 and V is TRBV20-1; no reliable D call. Germline V lookup: CDR1 DFQATT, CDR2 SNEGSKA (reference sequence). Trimming removed 5 bases at V and 2 bases at J, with 10 bases between. The CDR3 consists of 14 residues. In DNA form, the CDR3 reads TGCAGTGCTCCCACGGCCCCTGGGGCCAACGTCCTGACTTTC. Translation: CSAPTAPGANVLTF.

This clonotype came up a few times. The chain recombines TRBV15 with TRBJ2-7; D unresolved. This CDR3 contains 16 residues. Germline-derived CDR1 and CDR2 are LNHNV and YYDKDF (reference sequence). The V end was cut by 0 bases, the J end by 3 bases, with 15 bases between. CDR3 bases: TGTGCCACCAGCAGAGATGCACGGGTGGAAGACTACGAGCAGTACTTC. Its protein product is CATSRDARVEDYEQYF. Full variable domain (missing parts from reference TRBV15 and TRBJ2-7): DAMVIQNPRYQVTQFGKPVTLSCSQTLNHNVMYWYQQKSSQAPKLLFHYYDKDFNNEADTPDNFQSRRPNTSFCFLDIRSPGLGDTAMYLCATSRDARVEDYEQYFGPGTRLTVT.

This clonotype has a single count. J is TRBJ1-4 and V is TRBV14; D is uncertain. The germline V and J ends were trimmed by 1 base and 13 bases, with 10 bases remaining between them. CDR3 length equals 12 residues. Germline V gives CDR1 SGHDN, CDR2 FVKESK. CDR3 loop: CASSQVHGRLFF. CDR3 nucleotide sequence: TGTGCCAGCAGCCAAGTACACGGGAGACTGTTTTTT.

This clonotype was observed a few times. The chain carries TRBV5-5 and TRBJ2-2; 8 bases fit TRBD1. V lost 5 bases and J lost 7; bases outside the gene matches: 10. Per the germline V gene, CDR1 is SGHKS and CDR2 is YYEKEE (reference sequence). This CDR3 contains 15 residues. CDR3 sequence (DNA): TGTGCCAGCAGTCCCAGGGGGCGAAGTATCGGGGAGCTGTTTTTT. It encodes CASSPRGRSIGELFF.

The chain employs TRBV12-3 or TRBV12-4 and TRBJ2-2, with 10 bases matching TRBD1. This CDR3 region has 16 residues. V shed 7 bases and J 6 bases; nucleotides not matched to a gene: 11. CDR3 protein: CASTPMGTGVAGELFF. CDR3 bases: TGTGCCAGCACCCCTATGGGGACAGGGGTGGCCGGGGAGCTGTTTTTT.

V is TRBV5-4 and J is TRBJ1-4; D is ambiguous. Deletions cut 0 bases from V and 6 bases from J, with 15 bases between. CDR1 and CDR2 from the germline V gene are SGHNT and YYREEE (reference sequence). The length of the CDR3 is 16 residues. CDR3 DNA sequence: TGTGCCAGCAGCTTGGACGCCCCCGGGGTCGATGAAAAACTGTTTTTT. This gives the protein CASSLDAPGVDEKLFF.

The sample holds a few counts of this clonotype. The genes are TRBV27 and TRBJ1-2, with D perhaps TRBD1 (6 bases). The germline V gene encodes CDR1 MNHEY and CDR2 SMNVEV (reference sequence). The CDR3 has 16 amino acids. Trimming removed 6 bases at V and 4 bases at J, with 21 bases between. CDR3 sequence reads: CASRSILFGQPYGYTF. CDR3 nucleotides: TGTGCCAGCAGATCCATCCTCTTCGGACAGCCCTATGGCTACACCTTC.